The clone carrying this TCR beta chain has at least ten counts. Trimming shortened V by 0 bases and J by 3 bases, and 12 bases separated the two germline ends. Germline V CDR1 and CDR2: ENHRY, SYGVKD. The CDR3 sequence is 15 residues long. A single record per CDR3 protein comes from TCRdb applying MiXCR to the RACE reads. This repertoire shows 190,000 or so distinct CDR3 sequences, approximately 29% found once; its top ten account for nearly 3%. This specimen belongs to a study of human T cells and chemical hapten exposure. Study-level information: Minor pooled library volume differences mainly drove per-sample TCR yield variation.

Time point here: pre-sensitization, week 0. Treatment reported: therapeutic diphenylcyclopropenone sensitization with weekly scalp DPC. Patch tests were applied only after blood draws. Each donor was an alopecia patient between 18 and 70 years of age who qualified for DPC. The sample in question was whole blood, obtained in connection with sensitization to the hapten diphenylcyclopropenone (DPC). J is TRBJ2-7 and V is TRBV10-3, with D maybe TRBD2 (6 bases). The origin of this receptor is a woman in her twenties or thirties with alopecia areata. Some clones in this sample may be carry-over from other donors' samples. DNA of the CDR3: TGTGCCATCAGTGAGTCGCGGGAAAGAAACTACGAGCAGTACTTC. This sequence encodes CAISESRERNYEQYF.